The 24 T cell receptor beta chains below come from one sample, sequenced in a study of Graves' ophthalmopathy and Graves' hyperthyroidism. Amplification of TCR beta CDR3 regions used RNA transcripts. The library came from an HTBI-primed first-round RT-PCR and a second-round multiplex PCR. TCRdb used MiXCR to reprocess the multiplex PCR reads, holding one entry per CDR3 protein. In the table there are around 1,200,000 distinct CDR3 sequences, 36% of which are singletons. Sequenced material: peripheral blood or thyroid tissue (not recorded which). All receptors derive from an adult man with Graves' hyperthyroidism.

The CDR3 here is CASSYSPTSGLAYEQYF. The CDR3 coding sequence is TGTGCCAGCAGTTACTCGCCCACTAGCGGACTGGCCTACGAGCAGTACTTC. The rearrangement uses TRBV11-2 and TRBJ2-7, with 8 bases that match TRBD2. Germline CDR1 and CDR2: SGHAT and FQNNGV. The V and J ends lost 6 bases and 2 bases, in that order; junction bases with no gene match: 15. The CDR3 has 17 amino acids.

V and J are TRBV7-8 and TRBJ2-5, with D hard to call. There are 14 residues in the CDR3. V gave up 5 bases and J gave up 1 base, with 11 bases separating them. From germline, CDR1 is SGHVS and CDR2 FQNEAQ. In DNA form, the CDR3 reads TGTGCCAGCAGCCAAGTTTTCAGCCAAGAGACCCAGTACTTC. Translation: CASSQVFSQETQYF.

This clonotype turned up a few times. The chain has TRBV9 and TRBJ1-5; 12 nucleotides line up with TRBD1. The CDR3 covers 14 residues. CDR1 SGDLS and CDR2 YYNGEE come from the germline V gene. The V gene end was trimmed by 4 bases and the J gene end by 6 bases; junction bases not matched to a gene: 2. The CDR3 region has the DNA TGTGCCAGCAGCCGGGGACAGGGGGCTCAGCCCCAGCATTTT. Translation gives CASSRGQGAQPQHF.

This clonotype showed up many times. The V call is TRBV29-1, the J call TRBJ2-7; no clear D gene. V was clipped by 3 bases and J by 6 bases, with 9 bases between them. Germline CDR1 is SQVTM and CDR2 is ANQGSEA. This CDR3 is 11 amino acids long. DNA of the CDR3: TGCAGCGTTGATAAGGGTCGCGAGCAGTACTTC. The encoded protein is CSVDKGREQYF.

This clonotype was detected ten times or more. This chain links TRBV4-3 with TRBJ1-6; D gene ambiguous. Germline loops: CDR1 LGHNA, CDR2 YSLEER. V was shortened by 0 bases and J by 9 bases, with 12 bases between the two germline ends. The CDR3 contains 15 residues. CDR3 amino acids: CASSQDLRATSPLHF. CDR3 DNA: TGCGCCAGCAGCCAAGATCTAAGGGCAACTTCACCCCTCCACTTT.

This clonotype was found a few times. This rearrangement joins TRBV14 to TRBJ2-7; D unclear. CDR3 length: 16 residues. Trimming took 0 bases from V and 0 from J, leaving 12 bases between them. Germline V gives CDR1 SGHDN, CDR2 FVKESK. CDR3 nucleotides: TGTGCCAGCAGCCAAGAGGCGGTTTGGAGCTCCTACGAGCAGTACTTC. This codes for CASSQEAVWSSYEQYF.

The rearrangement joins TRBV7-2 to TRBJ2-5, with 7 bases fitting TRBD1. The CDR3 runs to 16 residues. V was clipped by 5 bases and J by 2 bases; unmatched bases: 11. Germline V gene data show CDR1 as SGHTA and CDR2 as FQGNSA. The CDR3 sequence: CASSPQTGLPQETQYF. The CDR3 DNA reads TGTGCCAGCAGCCCGCAGACAGGGTTACCTCAAGAGACCCAGTACTTC.

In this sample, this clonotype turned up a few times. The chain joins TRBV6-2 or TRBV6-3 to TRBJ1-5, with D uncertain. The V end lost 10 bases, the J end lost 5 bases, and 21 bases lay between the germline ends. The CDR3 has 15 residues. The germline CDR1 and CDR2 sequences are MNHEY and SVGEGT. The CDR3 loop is CAIQRRGVLDQPQHF. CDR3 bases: TGTGCCATCCAGCGTCGGGGAGTTCTTGATCAGCCCCAGCATTTT.

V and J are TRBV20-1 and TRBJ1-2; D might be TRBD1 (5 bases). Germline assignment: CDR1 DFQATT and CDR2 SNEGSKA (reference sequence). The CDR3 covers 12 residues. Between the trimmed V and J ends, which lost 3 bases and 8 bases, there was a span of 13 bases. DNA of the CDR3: TGCAGTGCTAGCAAGGGGCATCGCGGCTACACCTTC. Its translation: CSASKGHRGYTF.

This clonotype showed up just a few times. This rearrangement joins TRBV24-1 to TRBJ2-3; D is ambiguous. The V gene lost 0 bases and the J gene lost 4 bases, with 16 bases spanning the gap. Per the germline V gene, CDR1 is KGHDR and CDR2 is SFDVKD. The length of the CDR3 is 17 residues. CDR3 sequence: CATSDLSDPVRPDTQYF. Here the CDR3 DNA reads TGTGCCACCAGTGATTTGTCAGACCCTGTTCGTCCAGATACGCAGTATTTT.

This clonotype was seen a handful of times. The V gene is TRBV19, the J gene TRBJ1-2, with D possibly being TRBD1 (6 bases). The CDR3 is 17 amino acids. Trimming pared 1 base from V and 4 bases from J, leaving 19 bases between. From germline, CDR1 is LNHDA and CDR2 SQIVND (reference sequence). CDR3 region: CASSIAAYAGDAYGYTF. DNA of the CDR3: TGTGCCAGTAGTATAGCGGCTTATGCAGGGGACGCCTATGGCTACACCTTC.

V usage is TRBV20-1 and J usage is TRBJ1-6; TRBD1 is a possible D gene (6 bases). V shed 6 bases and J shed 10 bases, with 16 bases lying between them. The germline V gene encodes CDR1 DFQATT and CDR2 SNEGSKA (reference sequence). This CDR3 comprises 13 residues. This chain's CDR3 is CSAELRGGSPLHF. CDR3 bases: TGCAGTGCCGAATTAAGGGGGGGATCACCCCTCCACTTT.

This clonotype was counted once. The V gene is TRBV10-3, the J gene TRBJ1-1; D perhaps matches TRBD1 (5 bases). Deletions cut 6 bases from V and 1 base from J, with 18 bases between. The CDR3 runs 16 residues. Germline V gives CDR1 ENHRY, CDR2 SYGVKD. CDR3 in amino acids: CAISKGRSLANTEAFF. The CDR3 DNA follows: TGTGCCATCAGCAAGGGGAGGAGCCTGGCGAACACTGAAGCTTTCTTT.

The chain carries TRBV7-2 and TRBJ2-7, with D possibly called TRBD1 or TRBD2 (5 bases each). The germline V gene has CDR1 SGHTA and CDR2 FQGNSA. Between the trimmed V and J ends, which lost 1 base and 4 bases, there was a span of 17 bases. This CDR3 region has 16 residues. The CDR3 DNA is TGTGCCAGCAGCTTAGTAGGTGGGGCGGGCTCGTACGAGCAGTACTTC. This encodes CASSLVGGAGSYEQYF. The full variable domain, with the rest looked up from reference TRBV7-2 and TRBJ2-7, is GAGVSQSPSNKVTEKGKDVELRCDPISGHTALYWYRQSLGQGLEFLIYFQGNSAPDKSGLPSDRFSAERTGGSVSTLTIQRTQQEDSAVYLCASSLVGGAGSYEQYFGPGTRLTVT.

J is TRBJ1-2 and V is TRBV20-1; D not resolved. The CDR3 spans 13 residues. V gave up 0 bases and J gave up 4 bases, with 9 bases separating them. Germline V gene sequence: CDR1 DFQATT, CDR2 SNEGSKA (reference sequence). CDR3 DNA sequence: TGCAGTGCTAGAGACTATGGGAGCTATGGCTACACCTTC. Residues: CSARDYGSYGYTF.

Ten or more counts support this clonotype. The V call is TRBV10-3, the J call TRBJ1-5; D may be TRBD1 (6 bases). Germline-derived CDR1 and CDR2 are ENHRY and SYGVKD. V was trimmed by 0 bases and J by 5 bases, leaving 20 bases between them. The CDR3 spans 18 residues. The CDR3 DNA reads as TGTGCCATCAGTGAGTCCGGAAGCCGTGGACAGAGGGATCAGCCCCAGCATTTT. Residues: CAISESGSRGQRDQPQHF.

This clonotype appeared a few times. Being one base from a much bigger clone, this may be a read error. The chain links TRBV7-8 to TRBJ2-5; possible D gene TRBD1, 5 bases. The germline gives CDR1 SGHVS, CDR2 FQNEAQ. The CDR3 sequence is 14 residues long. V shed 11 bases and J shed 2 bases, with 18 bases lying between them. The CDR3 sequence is CAGSVGPPQETQYF. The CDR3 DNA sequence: TGTGCCGGCTCAGTGGGGCCGCCTCAAGAGACCCAGTACTTC.

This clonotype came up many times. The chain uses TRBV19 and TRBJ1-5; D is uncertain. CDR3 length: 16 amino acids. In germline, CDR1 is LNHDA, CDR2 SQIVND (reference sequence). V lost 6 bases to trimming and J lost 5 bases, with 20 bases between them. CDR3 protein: CASRNGFLVWDQPQHF. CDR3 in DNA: TGTGCCAGTAGGAATGGATTTCTAGTCTGGGATCAGCCCCAGCATTTT.

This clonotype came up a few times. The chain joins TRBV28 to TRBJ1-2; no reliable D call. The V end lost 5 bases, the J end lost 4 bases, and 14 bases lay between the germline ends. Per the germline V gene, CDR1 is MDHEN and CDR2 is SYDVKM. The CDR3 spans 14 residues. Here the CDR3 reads CASSVPPGTYGYTF. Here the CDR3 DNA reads TGTGCCAGCAGTGTCCCGCCCGGTACCTATGGCTACACCTTC.

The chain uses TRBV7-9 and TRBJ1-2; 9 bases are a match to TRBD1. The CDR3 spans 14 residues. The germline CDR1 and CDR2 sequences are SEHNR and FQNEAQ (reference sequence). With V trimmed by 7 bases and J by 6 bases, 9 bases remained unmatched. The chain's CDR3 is CASTPEGTGNGYTF. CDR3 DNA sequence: TGTGCCAGCACCCCCGAGGGGACAGGGAATGGCTACACCTTC.

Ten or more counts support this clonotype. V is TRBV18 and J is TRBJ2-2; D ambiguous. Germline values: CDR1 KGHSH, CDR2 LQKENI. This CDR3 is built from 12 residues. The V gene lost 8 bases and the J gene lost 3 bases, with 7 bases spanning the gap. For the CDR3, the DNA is TGTGCCAGCAGCTCTTACACCGGGGAGCTGTTTTTT. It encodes CASSSYTGELFF.

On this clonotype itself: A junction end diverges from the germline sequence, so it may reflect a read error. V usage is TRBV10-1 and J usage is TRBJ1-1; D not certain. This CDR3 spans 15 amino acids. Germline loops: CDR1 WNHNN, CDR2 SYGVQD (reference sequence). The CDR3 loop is CASSESNSTDTEALF. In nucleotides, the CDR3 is TGCGCCAGCAGTGAGTCAAACAGTACCGACACTGAAGCCCTCTTT.

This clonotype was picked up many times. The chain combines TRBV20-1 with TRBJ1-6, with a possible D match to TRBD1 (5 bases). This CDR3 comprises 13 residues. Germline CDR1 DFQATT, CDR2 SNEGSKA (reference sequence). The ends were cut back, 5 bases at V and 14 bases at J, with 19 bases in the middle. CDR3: CSAGDGQGFTLHF. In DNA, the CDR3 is TGCAGTGCTGGGGACGGACAAGGGTTCACCCTCCACTTT.

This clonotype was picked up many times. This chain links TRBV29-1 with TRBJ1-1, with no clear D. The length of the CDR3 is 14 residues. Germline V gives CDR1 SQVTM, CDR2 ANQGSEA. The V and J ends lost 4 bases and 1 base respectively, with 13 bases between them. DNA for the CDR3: TGCAGCGTTGTGGTTACAGACAAGAACACTGAAGCTTTCTTT. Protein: CSVVVTDKNTEAFF.